A single sample gave rise to the 31 T cell receptor beta chains below, sequenced in a study of T-cell memory formation after mild COVID-19. TCRdb called the 5' RACE reads again in MiXCR, with one record for every CDR3 protein. The sample lists more than 350,000 distinct CDR3 sequences; about 21% were seen once. The source material was PBMCs or a T cell subset sorted from them (not recorded which). Receptor source: an adult woman who had mild COVID-19 (a few samples of this study predate the infection). Cell type and time point are not known.

CDR3 protein: CASSPQGGYTGELFF. DNA of the CDR3: TGTGCCAGCTCACCTCAGGGAGGTTACACCGGGGAGCTGTTTTTT. V is TRBV18 and J is TRBJ2-2, with a tentative D call TRBD2 (6 bases). V shed 3 bases and J shed 3 bases, with 11 bases lying between them. Germline values: CDR1 KGHSH, CDR2 LQKENI. This CDR3 has 15 residues.

Many counts were recorded for this clonotype. The genes are TRBV24-1 and TRBJ2-2; 9 bases align to TRBD2. V shed 5 bases, J shed 7 bases, and the junction held 4 bases outside the gene matches. The length of the CDR3 is 14 residues. Germline V lookup: CDR1 KGHDR, CDR2 SFDVKD. Here the CDR3 DNA reads TGTGCCACCAGTGGTCAGCGGGAGGTCGGGGAGCTGTTTTTT. Translating it yields CATSGQREVGELFF.

The gene calls are TRBV30 and TRBJ2-3; D unresolved. The CDR3 length is 11 residues. V was pared by 2 bases and J by 4 bases, with 4 bases between. Germline lookup yields CDR1 GTSNPN and CDR2 SVGIG (reference sequence). The CDR3 coding sequence is TGTGCCTGGAGTACGGCAGATACGCAGTATTTT. This gives the protein CAWSTADTQYF.

The sample holds a few counts of this clonotype. This sequence joins TRBV18 and TRBJ1-2; 8 bases fit TRBD1. Germline V lookup: CDR1 KGHSH, CDR2 LQKENI. This CDR3 comprises 15 residues. V lost 3 bases and J lost 5; bases outside the gene matches: 8. The CDR3 DNA reads TGTGCCAGCTCACCCCGCTCGACAGGGGAATATGGCTACACCTTC. It encodes CASSPRSTGEYGYTF.

The chain uses TRBV5-6 and TRBJ2-2; D is unclear. The length of the CDR3 is 14 residues. Germline CDR1 SGHDT, CDR2 YYEEEE. Between the trimmed V and J ends, which lost 0 bases and 9 bases, there was a span of 12 bases. CDR3 sequence (DNA): TGTGCCAGCAGCTTGGGGACCCTTCTCAGGGAGCTGTTTTTT. This sequence encodes CASSLGTLLRELFF.

This chain links TRBV6-1 with TRBJ1-1; TRBD1 agrees at 8 bases. The CDR3 is 16 residues long. V shed 11 bases and J 1 base; nucleotides not matched to a gene: 15. The germline CDR1 and CDR2 sequences are MNHNS and SASEGT. As DNA, the CDR3 is TGTGCCGGCAACTCCCCCTTCGGGACAGGGAACACTGAAGCTTTCTTT. Encoded protein: CAGNSPFGTGNTEAFF.

This clonotype was picked up many times. This chain joins TRBV12-3 or TRBV12-4 and TRBJ2-7; D is undetermined. The CDR3 spans 13 residues. Between the trimmed V and J ends, which lost 4 bases and 1 base, there was a span of 8 bases. CDR3 residues: CASSSPASYEQYF. CDR3 DNA: TGTGCCAGCAGTTCACCCGCTTCCTACGAGCAGTACTTC.

The chain is built from TRBV20-1 and TRBJ2-1; D not resolved. The V end lost 1 base, the J end lost 5 bases, and 3 bases lay between the germline ends. The length of the CDR3 is 11 residues. Germline V CDR1 and CDR2: DFQATT, SNEGSKA (reference sequence). CDR3 sequence: CSARAHNEQFF. The CDR3 bases are TGCAGTGCTAGAGCACACAATGAGCAGTTCTTC.

The chain employs TRBV5-1 and TRBJ2-1, with D unresolved. CDR1 is SGHRS, CDR2 YFSETQ, per germline. V lost 2 bases to trimming and J lost 3 bases, with 3 bases between them. This CDR3 has 12 residues. CDR3 amino acids: CASSFGYNEQFF. The CDR3 DNA follows: TGCGCCAGCAGCTTCGGCTACAATGAGCAGTTCTTC.

A remark on this clonotype: This CDR3 is missing its conserved last phenylalanine or tryptophan, likely due to a read error. The limits of the CDR3 on the DNA are not certain, so only TCRdb's listed CDR3 is given. The chain links TRBV29-1 to TRBJ2-5. Counting both end residues, the CDR3 totals 8 amino acids. CDR1 and CDR2 (germline): SQVTM, ANQGSEA. The CDR3 here is CSVDGEAL.

This sequence joins TRBV7-2 and TRBJ2-1; 9 bases fit TRBD2. The CDR3 loop spans 12 amino acids. Losses at the gene ends were 3 bases for V and 13 bases for J; bases not matched to a gene: 4. The germline V gene has CDR1 SGHTA and CDR2 FQGNSA. The CDR3 DNA is TGTGCCAGCAGCTTCGGGACTAGCTACCAGTTCTTC. It specifies CASSFGTSYQFF.

This clonotype was seen more than once but under ten times. The chain couples TRBV12-3 or TRBV12-4 to TRBJ2-3; tentatively, D is TRBD1 (5 bases). This CDR3 spans 15 amino acids. V gave up 3 bases and J gave up 3 bases, with 13 bases separating them. CDR3 DNA sequence: TGTGCCAGCAGTTTCAGGGCCTCTCTGACAGATACGCAGTATTTT. Protein sequence: CASSFRASLTDTQYF.

J is TRBJ2-3 and V is TRBV6-1; D is possibly TRBD2 (5 bases). V lost 1 base to trimming and J lost 3 bases, with 14 bases between them. The germline gives CDR1 MNHNS, CDR2 SASEGT. CDR3 length: 16 amino acids. The CDR3 protein is CASSEVGVRGTDTQYF. The CDR3 DNA is TGTGCCAGCAGTGAAGTCGGGGTCCGGGGTACAGATACGCAGTATTTT.

The gene calls are TRBV4-1 and TRBJ2-4; 11 bases are a match to TRBD1. Unmatched junction bases numbered 6, after V lost 3 bases and J lost 8 bases. CDR3 length: 15 residues. Germline lookup yields CDR1 MGHRA and CDR2 YSYEKL. Here the CDR3 DNA reads TGCGCCAGCAGCCAGGGACAGGGGGTTTGGGACATTCAGTACTTC. It encodes CASSQGQGVWDIQYF.

The rearrangement links TRBV10-3 to TRBJ1-3, with D perhaps matching TRBD1 (5 bases). Deletions cut 8 bases from V and 4 bases from J, with 18 bases between. The CDR3 is 15 amino acids. Germline loops: CDR1 ENHRY, CDR2 SYGVKD. The CDR3 sequence is CAIGYGTATGNTIYF. CDR3 nucleotide sequence: TGTGCCATCGGCTATGGGACGGCCACGGGAAACACCATATATTTT.

This clonotype appeared a few times. This rearrangement joins TRBV10-3 to TRBJ2-2, with 11 bases fitting TRBD2. The trim removed 2 bases at V and 2 bases at J, leaving 4 bases unmatched. The CDR3 has 17 residues. The germline V gene has CDR1 ENHRY and CDR2 SYGVKD. The CDR3 sequence: CAISEAGTSGNTGELFF. The CDR3 DNA follows: TGTGCCATCAGTGAGGCCGGGACTAGCGGAAACACCGGGGAGCTGTTTTTT.

This clonotype was counted between two and nine times. V and J are TRBV5-1 and TRBJ1-1; 7 bases map to TRBD1. J gave up 1 base and V 1 base, and 10 bases lay outside the gene matches. CDR3 length: 17 residues. Germline-derived CDR1 and CDR2 are SGHRS and YFSETQ. The CDR3 DNA sequence: TGCGCCAGCAGCTTGAGGTTGAGGGGGCGTGAGAACACTGAAGCTTTCTTT. This codes for CASSLRLRGRENTEAFF.

The rearrangement joins TRBV7-8 to TRBJ2-4; 9 bases align to TRBD2. V dropped 4 bases and J dropped 6; count of bases not matched to a gene: 7. CDR3 length: 15 residues. Per the germline V gene, CDR1 is SGHVS and CDR2 is FQNEAQ. The CDR3 DNA follows: TGTGCCAGCAGCTATAAGCGGGGGGTGGGAAACATTCAGTACTTC. Encoded protein: CASSYKRGVGNIQYF.

This clonotype was detected only a few times. The V gene is TRBV6-2 or TRBV6-3, the J gene TRBJ1-1; no firm D call. The germline V and J ends were trimmed by 5 bases and 6 bases, with 10 bases remaining between them. The CDR3 contains 12 residues. From germline, CDR1 is MNHEY and CDR2 SVGEGT. The CDR3 region has the DNA TGTGCCAGCAGTACGGTAGGAGCTGAAGCTTTCTTT. Translated: CASSTVGAEAFF.

The J gene is TRBJ2-2, the V gene TRBV6-2 or TRBV6-3, with D unresolved. There are 14 residues in the CDR3. Trimming cost V 9 bases and J 5 bases, with 16 bases left between them. Germline V gene lookup returns CDR1 MNHEY and CDR2 SVGEGT. CDR3 nucleotides: TGTGCCAGACAAACTTACCCGGAGACCGGGGAGCTGTTTTTT. Encoded protein: CARQTYPETGELFF.

This clonotype was counted many times. The gene calls are TRBV12-3 or TRBV12-4 and TRBJ2-7; D ambiguous. The ends were cut back, 6 bases at V and 9 bases at J, with 18 bases in the middle. The CDR3 extends over 13 amino acids. CDR3 region: CASSSTPGVGQYF. In DNA form, the CDR3 reads TGTGCCAGCAGCTCAACCCCCGGAGTCGGGCAGTACTTC.

This clonotype was seen repeatedly, ten times or more. In DNA, the CDR3 is TGTGCCAGCAGTCCGACCGGGACAGGGGACTCCTACGAGCAGTACTTC. Protein product: CASSPTGTGDSYEQYF. J is TRBJ2-7 and V is TRBV12-3 or TRBV12-4, with TRBD1 matching 10 bases. The CDR3 has 16 residues. The V gene end was trimmed by 5 bases and the J gene end by 0 bases; junction bases not matched to a gene: 7.

V is TRBV5-4 and J is TRBJ1-2, with 9 bases lining up with TRBD1. CDR1 is SGHNT, CDR2 YYREEE, per germline (reference sequence). The CDR3 contains 15 residues. After removal of 4 bases from V and 6 bases from J, the junction contained 10 bases not matched to a gene. This CDR3 reads CASSKGQGLSNGYTF. CDR3 nucleotide sequence: TGTGCCAGCAGCAAAGGACAGGGGTTGTCGAATGGCTACACCTTC. Full variable domain (remainder filled in from reference TRBV5-4 and TRBJ1-2): ETGVTQSPTHLIKTRGQQVTLRCSSQSGHNTVSWYQQALGQGPQFIFQYYREEENGRGNFPPRFSGLQFPNYSSELNVNALELDDSALYLCASSKGQGLSNGYTFGSGTRLTVV.

This clonotype was recorded a few times. The chain is built from TRBV5-1 and TRBJ1-1, with D hard to call. Germline V CDR1 and CDR2: SGHRS, YFSETQ. The ends were cut back, 5 bases at V and 0 bases at J, with 11 bases in the middle. CDR3 length: 14 amino acids. DNA for the CDR3: TGCGCCAGCAGTAAATGGTCCGTGAACACTGAAGCTTTCTTT. This sequence encodes CASSKWSVNTEAFF.

This clonotype was seen a handful of times. Relative to the germline gene, one junction end is altered; a read error may explain this. This chain joins TRBV5-1 and TRBJ2-7, with D unresolved. Germline V lookup: CDR1 SGHRS, CDR2 YFSETQ. The CDR3 loop spans 14 amino acids. CDR3 in amino acids: CASSLVAGSHEQYF. The CDR3 DNA reads TGCGCCAGCAGCTTGGTCGCAGGCTCCCACGAGCAGTACTTC.

In this sample, this clonotype turned up a few times. The CDR3 region has the DNA TGTGCCAGCAGCCCGCCGGCGGGAGGACACAATGAGCAGTTCTTC. Translating gives CASSPPAGGHNEQFF. This sequence joins TRBV7-2 and TRBJ2-1, with TRBD2 matching 8 bases. Germline V CDR1 and CDR2: SGHTA, FQGNSA. The CDR3 spans 15 residues. V shed 5 bases and J 5 bases; nucleotides not matched to a gene: 8.

The chain employs TRBV11-2 and TRBJ1-1, with D perhaps matching TRBD1 (5 bases). Trimming took off 2 bases at V and 5 bases at J, with 12 bases between the two ends. The CDR3 is 14 residues long. Germline CDR1 is SGHAT and CDR2 is FQNNGV. CDR3 nucleotides: TGTGCCAGCAGCTTACCGGGGCTCGGGACTGAAGCTTTCTTT. It encodes CASSLPGLGTEAFF.

This clonotype was seen repeatedly, ten times or more. The rearrangement joins TRBV20-1 to TRBJ1-5; D possibly corresponds to TRBD1 (6 bases). Germline CDR1 is DFQATT and CDR2 is SNEGSKA (reference sequence). The CDR3 has 19 residues. V gave up 0 bases and J gave up 3 bases, with 24 bases separating them. CDR3 nucleotides: TGCAGTGCTAGAGATGTAGGGGGGCTCCCCGGGGGCTTCAATCAGCCCCAGCATTTT. It codes for CSARDVGGLPGGFNQPQHF.

This clonotype was detected a few times. The V and J genes are TRBV30 and TRBJ1-5; a weak D match, TRBD1 (5 bases). Trimming took off 2 bases at V and 4 bases at J, with 12 bases between the two ends. The length of the CDR3 is 14 residues. Germline V gene sequence: CDR1 GTSNPN, CDR2 SVGIG (reference sequence). The CDR3 DNA sequence: TGTGCCTGGAGTCCGGGGGTCCCGAATCAGCCCCAGCATTTT. Its translation: CAWSPGVPNQPQHF.

This chain connects TRBV11-2 to TRBJ1-1, with D possibly TRBD1 on 5 matching bases. CDR1 SGHAT and CDR2 FQNNGV come from the germline V gene. V dropped 0 bases and J dropped 5 bases, with 13 bases sitting between them. The CDR3 contains 15 residues. CDR3 sequence: CASSLDLGETTEAFF. Here the CDR3 DNA reads TGTGCCAGCAGCTTAGATCTGGGGGAAACTACTGAAGCTTTCTTT.

This clonotype was seen only a few times. The V call is TRBV11-2, the J call TRBJ2-7; 7 bases line up with TRBD2. The CDR3 has 13 residues. Germline V lookup: CDR1 SGHAT, CDR2 FQNNGV. V shed 2 bases, J shed 7 bases, and the junction held 5 bases outside the gene matches. In DNA, the CDR3 is TGTGCCAGCAGCTTAACGGGGGGTCATGAGCAGTACTTC. Amino acids: CASSLTGGHEQYF.